This entry concerns a single TCR beta chain. The germline gives CDR1 SGHAT, CDR2 FQNNGV. Trimming cost V 3 bases and J 0 bases, with 6 bases left between them. The CDR3 consists of 14 residues. This sample is part of a study of blood T cell repertoires in COVID-19. Study-wide context: COVID-19 samples, acute and convalescent, were from the United States, Italy and Spain. Nucleic acid was either cDNA or gDNA, and it came from T cells, B-cell-depleted T cells, or PBMCs.

Source study methods: Using reference gene primer amplification, nucleated cell counts were estimated. Measured with immunoSEQ multiplex PCR; TCRdb has only the in-frame clones, and not every one. The V and J calls and clone size come from that table; D and trimming were worked out from the DNA. The profile shows about 170,000 clones, roughly 90% of them singletons. This sequence was found in a man aged 18 to 30 with COVID-19, enrolled during active disease. The gene calls are TRBV11-2 and TRBJ1-3; D unclear. Sequenced material: peripheral blood. Here the CDR3 reads CASSFSLSGNTIYF. CDR3 nucleotide sequence: TGTGCCAGCAGCTTCTCCCTCTCTGGAAACACCATATATTTT.